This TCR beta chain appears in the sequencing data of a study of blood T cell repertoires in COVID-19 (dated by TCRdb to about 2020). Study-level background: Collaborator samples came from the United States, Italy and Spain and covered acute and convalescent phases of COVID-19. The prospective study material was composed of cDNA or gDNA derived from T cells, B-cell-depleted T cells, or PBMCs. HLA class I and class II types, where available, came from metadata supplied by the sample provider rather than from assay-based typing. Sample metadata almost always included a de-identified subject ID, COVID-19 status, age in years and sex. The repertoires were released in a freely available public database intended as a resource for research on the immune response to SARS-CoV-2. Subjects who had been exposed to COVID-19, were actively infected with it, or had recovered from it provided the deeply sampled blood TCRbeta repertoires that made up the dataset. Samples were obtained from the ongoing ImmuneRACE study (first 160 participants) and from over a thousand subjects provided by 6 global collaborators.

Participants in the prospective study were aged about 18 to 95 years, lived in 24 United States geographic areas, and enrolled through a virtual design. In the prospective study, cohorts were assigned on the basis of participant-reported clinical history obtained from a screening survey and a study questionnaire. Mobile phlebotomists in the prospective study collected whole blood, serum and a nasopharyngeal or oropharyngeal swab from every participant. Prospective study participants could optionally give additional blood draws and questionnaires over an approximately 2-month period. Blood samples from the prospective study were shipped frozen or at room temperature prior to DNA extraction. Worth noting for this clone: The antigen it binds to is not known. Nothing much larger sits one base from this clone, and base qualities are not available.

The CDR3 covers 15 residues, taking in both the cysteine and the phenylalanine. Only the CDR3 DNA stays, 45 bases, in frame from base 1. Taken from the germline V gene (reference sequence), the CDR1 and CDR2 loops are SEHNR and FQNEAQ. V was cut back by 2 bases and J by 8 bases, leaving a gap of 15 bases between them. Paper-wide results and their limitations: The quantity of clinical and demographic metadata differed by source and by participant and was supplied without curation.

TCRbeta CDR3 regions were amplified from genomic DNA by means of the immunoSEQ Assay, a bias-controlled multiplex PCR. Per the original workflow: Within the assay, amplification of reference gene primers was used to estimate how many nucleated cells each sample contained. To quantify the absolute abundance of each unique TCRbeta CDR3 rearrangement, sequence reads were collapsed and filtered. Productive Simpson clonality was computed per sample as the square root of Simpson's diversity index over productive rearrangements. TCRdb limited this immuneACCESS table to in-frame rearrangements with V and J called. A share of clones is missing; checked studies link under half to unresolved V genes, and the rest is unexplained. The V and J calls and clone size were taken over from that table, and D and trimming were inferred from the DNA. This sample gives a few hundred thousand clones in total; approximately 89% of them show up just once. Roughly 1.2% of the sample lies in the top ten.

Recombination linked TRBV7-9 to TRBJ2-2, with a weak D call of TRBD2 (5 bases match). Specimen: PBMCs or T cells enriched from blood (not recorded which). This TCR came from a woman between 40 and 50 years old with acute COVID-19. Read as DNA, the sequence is TGTGCCAGCAGCTTATCTGACTACCGTTTGGGGGAGCTGTTTTTT. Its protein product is CASSLSDYRLGELFF.